Following are 10 T cell receptor beta chains from one sample sequenced in a study of T cells in Graves' hyperthyroidism and ophthalmopathy. RNA transcripts yielded amplified TCR beta CDR3 regions. When the TCR CDR3 underwent first-round RT-PCR, the HTBI primer set was used. TCRdb called the multiplex PCR reads again in MiXCR, with one record for every CDR3 protein. The table includes more than 500,000 distinct CDR3 sequences, 15% to 20% detected once. Specimen: blood. The receptors stem from a young woman with Graves' hyperthyroidism.

This clonotype was picked up many times. The V gene is TRBV6-2 or TRBV6-3, the J gene TRBJ1-5; D gene unclear. CDR3 length: 13 residues. Deletions cut 2 bases from V and 5 bases from J, with 7 bases between. Germline CDR1 and CDR2: MNHEY and SVGEGT. The CDR3 DNA reads TGTGCCAGCAGTTACATGGTAGATCAGCCCCAGCATTTT. Protein sequence: CASSYMVDQPQHF.

The chain's CDR3 is CASSQQGFTDTQYF. The CDR3 coding sequence is TGTGCCAGCAGCCAACAGGGCTTCACAGATACGCAGTATTTT. The V and J genes are TRBV7-6 and TRBJ2-3; D possibly corresponds to TRBD1 (6 bases). Looked up from germline, CDR1 is SGHVS and CDR2 is FNYEAQ. The CDR3 spans 14 residues. V was shortened by 5 bases and J by 2 bases, with 11 bases between the two germline ends.

The chain is built from TRBV30 and TRBJ2-1, with D uncertain. The V and J ends lost 5 bases and 4 bases respectively, with 18 bases between them. The CDR3 sequence is 15 residues long. Germline values: CDR1 GTSNPN, CDR2 SVGIG (reference sequence). CDR3 sequence (DNA): TGTGCCTGGGGTCCGGACGGACCGACGTACAATGAGCAGTTCTTC. This codes for CAWGPDGPTYNEQFF.

Here the CDR3 reads CASSYSLAGDEQFF. CDR3 nucleotide sequence: TGTGCCAGCAGTTACTCTTTAGCGGGAGACGAGCAGTTCTTC. This rearrangement joins TRBV6-2 or TRBV6-3 to TRBJ2-1, with TRBD2 identical over 9 bases. This CDR3 is 14 amino acids long. Germline CDR1 and CDR2: MNHEY and SVGEGT. V lost 0 bases to trimming and J lost 10 bases; unmatched junction nucleotides: 4.

The genes are TRBV24-1 and TRBJ1-5; D gene uncertain. This CDR3 comprises 14 residues. Trimming shortened V by 4 bases and J by 2 bases, and 8 bases separated the two germline ends. In germline, CDR1 is KGHDR, CDR2 SFDVKD. CDR3 DNA: TGTGCCACCAGTGAACCGGGAGGCAATCAGCCCCAGCATTTT. This encodes CATSEPGGNQPQHF.

There are many counts of this clonotype. The J gene is TRBJ2-7, the V gene TRBV28; TRBD2 matches 14 bases. Germline CDR1 MDHEN, CDR2 SYDVKM. V lost 3 bases, J lost 1 base, and 20 bases stayed unmatched. CDR3 length: 22 amino acids. The CDR3 sequence is CASSFPPGLAGEEAGWSYEQYF. The CDR3 bases are TGTGCCAGCAGTTTTCCCCCGGGACTAGCGGGAGAGGAAGCGGGATGGTCCTACGAGCAGTACTTC.

This clonotype was detected a few times. The V call is TRBV27, the J call TRBJ2-7; D might be TRBD1 (5 bases). V was clipped by 6 bases and J by 2 bases, with 11 bases between them. CDR1 and CDR2 (germline): MNHEY, SMNVEV (reference sequence). CDR3 length equals 13 residues. The chain's CDR3 is CASSKQETYEQYF. CDR3 DNA sequence: TGTGCCAGCAGCAAACAGGAGACCTACGAGCAGTACTTC.

This clonotype occurred many times. The genes are TRBV19 and TRBJ2-1; tentative D call: TRBD2 (5 bases). The CDR3 contains 15 residues. Germline assignment: CDR1 LNHDA and CDR2 SQIVND (reference sequence). The ends were cut back, 6 bases at V and 0 bases at J, with 12 bases in the middle. The CDR3 protein is CASSPAGPSYNEQFF. The CDR3 DNA is TGTGCCAGTAGCCCTGCGGGCCCCTCCTACAATGAGCAGTTCTTC.

The rearrangement uses TRBV6-4 and TRBJ2-2, with D unclear. Trimming shortened V by 3 bases and J by 6 bases, and 8 bases separated the two germline ends. CDR3 length: 13 amino acids. The germline V gene encodes CDR1 MRHNA and CDR2 SNTAGT. The CDR3 nucleotides read TGTGCCAGCAGTGATCAAGGAGCCGGGGAGCTGTTTTTT. This sequence encodes CASSDQGAGELFF.

This clonotype was seen at least ten times. Here the CDR3 DNA reads TGTGCCAGCAGCTTGGAGGGGTCGAGGGGGACAGGGGACACTGAAGCTTTCTTT. Its protein is CASSLEGSRGTGDTEAFF. The chain carries TRBV5-6 and TRBJ1-1; 10 nucleotides agree with TRBD1. This CDR3 spans 18 amino acids. Germline V gene sequence: CDR1 SGHDT, CDR2 YYEEEE. V was clipped by 0 bases and J by 3 bases; unmatched bases: 11.